One T cell receptor beta chain is described in this entry. This specimen belongs to a study of blood T cell repertoires in COVID-19. Whole-study context: Both acute and convalescent COVID-19 samples were obtained from the United States, Italy and Spain.

The CDR3 covers 15 residues. The germline V gene encodes CDR1 LNHDA and CDR2 SQIVND (reference sequence). The ends lost 4 bases at V and 5 bases at J; junction bases unmatched: 7. TCRdb keeps only in-frame clones here, not all; method: immunoSEQ multiplex PCR. The repertoire holds 110,000 or so clones, with more than 65% as singletons. This chain links TRBV19 with TRBJ2-2; 7 bases match TRBD1. The sample comprised peripheral blood. The TCR comes from an elderly woman with active or convalescent COVID-19. The DNA of the CDR3 is TGTGCCAGTAGTACGGGACAGCCAGGGACCGGGGAGCTGTTTTTT. It translates to CASSTGQPGTGELFF. The full variable domain, its missing parts supplied by reference TRBV19 and TRBJ2-2, is DGGITQSPKYLFRKEGQNVTLSCEQNLNHDAMYWYRQDPGQGLRLIYYSQIVNDFQKGDIAEGYSVSREKKESFPLTVTSAQKNPTAFYLCASSTGQPGTGELFFGEGSRLTVL.